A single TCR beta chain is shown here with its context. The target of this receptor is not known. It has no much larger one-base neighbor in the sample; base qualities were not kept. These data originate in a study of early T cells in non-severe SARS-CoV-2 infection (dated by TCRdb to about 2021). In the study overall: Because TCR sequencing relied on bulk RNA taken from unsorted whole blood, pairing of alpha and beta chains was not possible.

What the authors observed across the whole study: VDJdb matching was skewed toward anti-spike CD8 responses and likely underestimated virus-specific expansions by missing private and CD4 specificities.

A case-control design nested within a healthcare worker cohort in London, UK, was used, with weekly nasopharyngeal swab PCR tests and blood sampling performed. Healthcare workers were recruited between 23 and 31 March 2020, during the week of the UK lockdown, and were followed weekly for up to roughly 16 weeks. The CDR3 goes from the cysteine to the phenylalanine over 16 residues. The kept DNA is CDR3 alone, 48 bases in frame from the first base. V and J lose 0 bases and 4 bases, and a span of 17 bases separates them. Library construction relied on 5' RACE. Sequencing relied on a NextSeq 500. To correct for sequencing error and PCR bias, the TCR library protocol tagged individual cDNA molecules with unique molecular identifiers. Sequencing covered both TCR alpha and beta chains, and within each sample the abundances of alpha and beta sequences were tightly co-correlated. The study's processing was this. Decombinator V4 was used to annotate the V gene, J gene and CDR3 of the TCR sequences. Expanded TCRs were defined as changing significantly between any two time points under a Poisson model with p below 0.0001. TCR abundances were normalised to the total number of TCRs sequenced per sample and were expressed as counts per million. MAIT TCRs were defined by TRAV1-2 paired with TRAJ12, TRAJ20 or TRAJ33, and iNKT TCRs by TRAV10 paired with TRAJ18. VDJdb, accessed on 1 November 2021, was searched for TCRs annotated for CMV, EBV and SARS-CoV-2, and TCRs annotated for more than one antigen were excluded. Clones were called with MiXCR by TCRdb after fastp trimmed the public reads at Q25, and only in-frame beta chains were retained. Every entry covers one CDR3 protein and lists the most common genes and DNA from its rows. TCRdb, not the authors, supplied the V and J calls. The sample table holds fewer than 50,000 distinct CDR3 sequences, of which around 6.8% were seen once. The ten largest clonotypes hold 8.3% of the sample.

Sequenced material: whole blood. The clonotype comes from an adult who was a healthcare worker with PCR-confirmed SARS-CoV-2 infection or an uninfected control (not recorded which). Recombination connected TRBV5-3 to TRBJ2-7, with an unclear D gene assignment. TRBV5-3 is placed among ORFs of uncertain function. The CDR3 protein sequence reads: CARSLGLEKPWYEQYF. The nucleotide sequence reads TGTGCCAGAAGCTTGGGTCTGGAGAAACCTTGGTACGAGCAGTACTTC.